The 21 T cell receptor beta chains listed next were all sequenced from one sample in a study of blood T cell repertoires in COVID-19. Sequencing used immunoSEQ multiplex PCR; TCRdb keeps in-frame clones, though not all of them. The sample contains 150,000 to 200,000 clones, approximately 85% of which appear only once. Sequenced sample: PBMCs or T cells enriched from blood (not recorded which). The source is a man aged 35-49 years who had recovered from COVID-19.

The count of this clone is one. The chain recombines TRBV5-8 with TRBJ2-5, with D possibly matching TRBD2 (6 bases). V lost 9 bases and J 2 bases, leaving 20 bases between the germline ends. The CDR3 runs 15 residues. CDR1 and CDR2 (germline): SGHTS, YDEGEE. CDR3 region: CATRVFGTEQETQYF. The DNA of the CDR3 is TGTGCCACCCGGGTCTTTGGGACTGAGCAAGAGACCCAGTACTTC.

The V gene is TRBV27, the J gene TRBJ2-2; 8 positions agree with TRBD2. Unmatched junction bases numbered 4, after V lost 3 bases and J lost 4 bases. Germline V gene data show CDR1 as MNHEY and CDR2 as SMNVEV (reference sequence). CDR3 size: 15 residues. CDR3 sequence: CASSLVAGPTGELFF. CDR3 sequence (DNA): TGTGCCAGCAGTTTGGTAGCGGGGCCCACCGGGGAGCTGTTTTTT.

The rearrangement uses TRBV30 and TRBJ1-2; perhaps TRBD1 as D (6 bases). Between the trimmed V and J ends, which lost 4 bases and 6 bases, there was a span of 15 bases. The CDR3 runs to 13 residues. Germline lookup yields CDR1 GTSNPN and CDR2 SVGIG (reference sequence). The CDR3 DNA is TGTGCCTGGACCCAGGACAGCAGAGATGGCTACACCTTC. Amino acids: CAWTQDSRDGYTF.

This rearrangement joins TRBV28 to TRBJ1-1; TRBD1 agrees at 9 bases. V lost 5 bases and J lost 4; bases outside the gene matches: 8. This CDR3 is built from 15 residues. Germline V gene lookup returns CDR1 MDHEN and CDR2 SYDVKM. Here the CDR3 reads CASSAPQGAGTEAFF. The CDR3 DNA reads as TGTGCCAGCAGTGCCCCACAGGGGGCAGGCACTGAAGCTTTCTTT.

The chain employs TRBV13 and TRBJ2-1, with a tentative D call TRBD2 (6 bases). The germline V and J ends were trimmed by 0 bases and 4 bases, with 16 bases remaining between them. The CDR3 sequence is 17 residues long. The germline V gene encodes CDR1 PRHDT and CDR2 FYEKMQ (reference sequence). The CDR3 region has the DNA TGTGCCAGCAGCTTAGGCCCTATTGGCGGGAAGTACAATGAGCAGTTCTTC. Protein product: CASSLGPIGGKYNEQFF.

The rearrangement links TRBV27 to TRBJ1-6; 7 nucleotides match TRBD1. Germline CDR1 MNHEY, CDR2 SMNVEV (reference sequence). The CDR3 covers 15 residues. Germline trimming cut 2 bases from V and 3 bases from J; bases unmatched to any gene: 1. CDR3 region: CASSLRDSYNSPLHF. DNA of the CDR3: TGTGCCAGCAGTTTACGGGACAGCTATAATTCACCCCTCCACTTT.

V gene TRBV25-1 combines with J gene TRBJ1-2, with TRBD1 matching over 9 bases. After removal of 2 bases from V and 4 bases from J, the junction contained 5 bases not matched to a gene. From germline, CDR1 is MGHDK and CDR2 SYGVNS. The CDR3 is 15 amino acids. CDR3 nucleotides: TGTGCCAGCAGTGAAACAGGGGGCGCCGGCTATGGCTACACCTTC. Encoded protein: CASSETGGAGYGYTF.

CDR3 DNA sequence: TGTGCCAGCAGCTCAATGGGACTAGGACCCTACGAGCAGTACTTC. This codes for CASSSMGLGPYEQYF. The chain carries TRBV7-9 and TRBJ2-7; 8 positions agree with TRBD2. Trimming at V came to 4 bases and at J to 2 bases, leaving 7 bases not matched to a gene. The CDR3 runs to 15 residues. In germline, CDR1 is SEHNR, CDR2 FQNEAQ (reference sequence).

The rearrangement joins TRBV28 to TRBJ1-1, with D uncertain. CDR1 is MDHEN and CDR2 is SYDVKM in the germline V gene. The CDR3 loop spans 10 amino acids. Between the trimmed V and J ends, which lost 7 bases and 11 bases, there was a span of 11 bases. The chain's CDR3 is CASTSRWAFF. The DNA of the CDR3 is TGTGCCAGCACGTCGCGATGGGCTTTCTTT.

This chain connects TRBV18 to TRBJ1-1; D gene unclear. The CDR3 totals 14 residues. Germline lookup yields CDR1 KGHSH and CDR2 LQKENI. The ends were cut back, 1 base at V and 0 bases at J, with 6 bases in the middle. The CDR3 DNA reads as TGTGCCAGCTCACCACTACTCATGAACACTGAAGCTTTCTTT. Amino acid sequence: CASSPLLMNTEAFF.

The chain recombines TRBV19 with TRBJ2-2; TRBD1 is a possible D gene (7 bases). The CDR3 is made up of 14 amino acids. The V end was cut by 5 bases, the J end by 5 bases, with 12 bases between. Per the germline V gene, CDR1 is LNHDA and CDR2 is SQIVND (reference sequence). CDR3 loop: CASSVQGRTGELFF. The CDR3 nucleotides are TGTGCCAGTAGTGTACAGGGGAGGACCGGGGAGCTGTTTTTT.

This clone was detected only once. This chain links TRBV6-2 or TRBV6-3 with TRBJ1-1, with D possibly TRBD1 on 6 matching bases. V was clipped by 2 bases and J by 5 bases, with 9 bases between them. Per the germline V gene, CDR1 is MNHEY and CDR2 is SVGEGT. The CDR3 covers 13 residues. The CDR3 nucleotides are TGTGCCAGCAGTTACCAGGGGCTAACTGAAGCTTTCTTT. It specifies CASSYQGLTEAFF.

This clone was detected once. CDR3 loop: CASSSGQGNYEQYF. As DNA, the CDR3 is TGCGCCAGCAGCTCGGGACAGGGAAACTACGAGCAGTACTTC. This chain uses TRBV5-1 with TRBJ2-7; 9 nucleotides align to TRBD1. This CDR3 contains 14 residues. Germline V CDR1 and CDR2: SGHRS, YFSETQ. Losses at the gene ends were 3 bases for V and 3 bases for J; bases not matched to a gene: 4.

The chain employs TRBV29-1 and TRBJ2-7; 8 bases fit TRBD1. CDR1 is SQVTM, CDR2 ANQGSEA, per germline. V shed 8 bases, J shed 6 bases, and the junction held 9 bases outside the gene matches. The CDR3 spans 12 residues. This CDR3 reads CSFRTGTAEQYF. The CDR3 nucleotides are TGCAGCTTCCGGACAGGGACGGCCGAGCAGTACTTC.

This clone was detected a few times. One end of the junction does not line up with germline, which may come from a read error. V gene TRBV5-1 combines with J gene TRBJ2-7, with 7 bases aligning to TRBD1. The CDR3 spans 15 residues. CDR1 is SGHRS and CDR2 is YFSETQ in the germline V gene. The CDR3 sequence is CASSSHGDSSNEQYF. The CDR3 nucleotides are TGCGCCAGCAGCTCCCACGGGGACAGCTCCAACGAGCAGTACTTC.

The V call is TRBV19, the J call TRBJ1-1; 7 bases agree with TRBD1. The germline V gene encodes CDR1 LNHDA and CDR2 SQIVND (reference sequence). The CDR3 loop spans 15 amino acids. V lost 0 bases and J lost 3; bases outside the gene matches: 4. The CDR3 nucleotides read TGTGCCAGTAGTATAGAAGGGACAGCGGACACTGAAGCTTTCTTT. Amino acids: CASSIEGTADTEAFF.

The gene calls are TRBV2 and TRBJ1-2; D perhaps matches TRBD1 (5 bases). Germline CDR1 reads SNHLY; CDR2 reads FYNNEI. With 8 bases removed from V and 6 bases from J, the gap between germline ends came to 16 bases. The CDR3 is 13 residues long. In DNA form, the CDR3 reads TGTGCCAGCTTTATCTGGACAAGTGATGGCTACACCTTC. This gives the protein CASFIWTSDGYTF.

The chain carries TRBV19 and TRBJ2-2, with D maybe TRBD1 (6 bases). The CDR3 runs 15 residues. The V end was cut by 3 bases, the J end by 0 bases, with 8 bases between. Germline V CDR1 and CDR2: LNHDA, SQIVND (reference sequence). In DNA form, the CDR3 reads TGTGCCAGTAGTATTCGGACAGCGAACACCGGGGAGCTGTTTTTT. Its translation: CASSIRTANTGELFF.

The DNA of the CDR3 is TGTGCCAGCAGCGCCGGACAGACCTACGAGCAGTACTTC. Encoded protein: CASSAGQTYEQYF. J is TRBJ2-7 and V is TRBV9; perhaps TRBD1 as D (6 bases). V was cut by 3 bases and J by 2 bases, with 9 bases left in between. The CDR3 sequence is 13 residues long. The germline gives CDR1 SGDLS, CDR2 YYNGEE.

The V and J genes are TRBV29-1 and TRBJ2-1, with 7 bases fitting TRBD2. This CDR3 contains 14 residues. The V gene's germline CDR1 is SQVTM and CDR2 ANQGSEA. With 8 bases clipped from V and 5 bases from J, the junction kept 12 bases outside the gene matches. The CDR3 protein is CSTTSGMGHNEQFF. Here the CDR3 DNA reads TGCAGCACAACGAGCGGGATGGGCCACAATGAGCAGTTCTTC.

The chain links TRBV6-5 to TRBJ1-1; a possible D gene is TRBD1 (5 bases). V lost 2 bases, J lost 6 bases, and 19 bases lay in between. The germline V gene has CDR1 MNHEY and CDR2 SVGAGI. The CDR3 loop spans 16 amino acids. This chain's CDR3 is CASSYGSWGLGAEAFF. DNA of the CDR3: TGTGCCAGCAGTTACGGGAGTTGGGGACTCGGGGCTGAAGCTTTCTTT.